Described below is a single T cell receptor (beta chain) sequence and its context. Its antigen is still unknown. Researchers grouped second doses given at about 4 or about 12 weeks into one pool. The assay was immunoSEQ multiplex PCR, and TCRdb's table has in-frame clones only and misses some. This repertoire shows 150,000 to 180,000 clones, around 87% found once; its top ten account for 8% to 10%. The source of the sample is a study of T cell responses to AZD1222 COVID-19 vaccine. Study results and limitations: Clonal diversity may have been underestimated in mostly white British donors. Of the AZD1222 recipients, only five or six were seropositive at baseline.

Germline assignment: CDR1 KGHSY and CDR2 FQNENV. Trimming shortened V by 0 bases and J by 7 bases, and 1 base separated the two germline ends. This CDR3 spans 11 amino acids. The receptor was isolated from an adult who received the AZD1222 COVID-19 vaccine. The gene calls are TRBV16 and TRBJ2-1, with D hard to call. The sequenced sample was peripheral blood, obtained 28 days after the second AZD1222 dose. The CDR3 sequence: CASSQSNEQFF. DNA of the CDR3: TGTGCCAGCAGCCAATCTAATGAGCAGTTCTTC.